These 5 T cell receptor beta chains were all obtained from the same sample, sequenced in a study of T cells in localized non-small cell lung cancer. Profiled with immunoSEQ multiplex PCR; TCRdb holds only in-frame clones, not every one. The table has tens of thousands of clones, approximately 84% seen once. Sample: peripheral blood, taken before any cancer treatment. The receptors shown here come from a man aged 35-75 years with stage I lung adenocarcinoma.

The V gene is TRBV10-3, the J gene TRBJ2-3; perhaps D is TRBD1 or TRBD2 (5 bases each). The germline V and J ends were trimmed by 8 bases and 1 base, with 16 bases remaining between them. This CDR3 spans 15 amino acids. Germline values: CDR1 ENHRY, CDR2 SYGVKD. This chain's CDR3 is CAIGVGGSGTDTQYF. The CDR3 region has the DNA TGTGCCATCGGAGTTGGGGGAAGTGGCACAGATACGCAGTATTTT.

This clone was recorded only once. This chain joins TRBV11-3 and TRBJ2-2; tentative D call: TRBD2 (6 bases). V lost 5 bases, J lost 5 bases, and 6 bases lay in between. The CDR3 runs 12 residues. CDR1 is SGHNT, CDR2 YENEEA, per germline. The CDR3 DNA sequence: TGTGCCAGCAGCCGGGAGACCGGGGAGCTGTTTTTT. Translating gives CASSRETGELFF.

This chain connects TRBV5-4 to TRBJ2-5; 11 nucleotides line up with TRBD2. Germline V gene lookup returns CDR1 SGHNT and CDR2 YYREEE (reference sequence). J lost 5 bases, V lost 4 bases, and 10 bases had no gene match. This CDR3 is 16 amino acids long. The DNA for the CDR3 is TGTGCCAGCAGCCCTTTAGCGGGGGGGCGTGCGGAGACCCAGTACTTC. Amino acids: CASSPLAGGRAETQYF.

This chain uses TRBV7-3 with TRBJ1-1; TRBD1 is a possible D gene (6 bases). Germline V CDR1 and CDR2: SGHTA, FQGTGA. This CDR3 contains 14 residues. The germline V and J ends were trimmed by 5 bases and 10 bases, with 20 bases remaining between them. The CDR3 sequence: CASSRAGGQGPAFF. The CDR3 DNA reads TGTGCCAGCAGCCGGGCTGGGGGGCAGGGTCCAGCTTTCTTT. The entire variable domain, with the rest obtained from reference TRBV7-3 and TRBJ1-1, is as follows: GAGVSQTPSNKVTEKGKYVELRCDPISGHTALYWYRQSLGQGPEFLIYFQGTGAADDSGLPNDRFFAVRPEGSVSTLKIQRTERGDSAVYLCASSRAGGQGPAFFGQGTRLTVV.

V and J are TRBV7-8 and TRBJ2-1, with a weak D call TRBD2 (5 bases). CDR1 is SGHVS and CDR2 is FQNEAQ in the germline V gene. V was shortened by 6 bases and J by 5 bases, with 17 bases between the two germline ends. The CDR3 is 15 residues long. This chain's CDR3 is CASSPSEAAHNEQFF. CDR3 in DNA: TGTGCCAGCAGTCCATCGGAGGCGGCCCACAATGAGCAGTTCTTC. The full variable domain, in which reference TRBV7-8 and TRBJ2-1 provide the parts outside the CDR3, is GAGVSQSPRYKVAKRGQDVALRCDPISGHVSLFWYQQALGQGPEFLTYFQNEAQLDKSGLPSDRFFAERPEGSVSTLKIQRTQQEDSAVYLCASSPSEAAHNEQFFGPGTRLTVL.